Shown below are 2 T cell receptor beta chains from a single sample sequenced in a study of shared clonotypes between healthy human individuals. Produced via immunoSEQ multiplex PCR; TCRdb's table is partial and in-frame only. The sample lists over a million clones, approximately 80% occurring once. The specimen sequenced was memory CD4+ T cells from PBMCs. Sample subset: CD45RA-negative fraction. These receptor sequences come from a man aged 18 to 29 in good health. Some clones in this sample may be carry-over from other donors' samples.

V is TRBV28 and J is TRBJ2-7, with unresolved D. The germline V gene has CDR1 MDHEN and CDR2 SYDVKM. V gave up 4 bases and J gave up 6 bases, with 13 bases separating them. CDR3 length: 13 amino acids. CDR3 sequence reads: CASSSLWGFEQYF. CDR3 coding DNA: TGTGCCAGCAGTTCGCTATGGGGTTTCGAGCAGTACTTC.

This clone was detected only once. The sample holds other DNA sequences that translate to the same CDR3. The genes are TRBV18 and TRBJ2-7; no definite D call. Trimming shortened V by 4 bases and J by 0 bases, and 7 bases separated the two germline ends. The CDR3 loop spans 13 amino acids. Germline CDR1 is KGHSH and CDR2 is LQKENI. This CDR3 is CASSLGISYEQYF. CDR3 nucleotides: TGTGCCAGCTCACTAGGGATCTCCTACGAGCAGTACTTC.